These 24 T cell receptor beta chains were all obtained from the same sample, sequenced in a study of neurological immune-mediated disorders. MiXCR, run by TCRdb on the 5' RACE reads, gives a single entry per CDR3 protein. This sample has approximately 68,000 distinct CDR3 sequences, with around 5% found just once. Sequenced: PBMCs. These receptors were taken from a woman in her 70s with multiple sclerosis.

There are a few counts of this clonotype. The rearrangement joins TRBV5-1 to TRBJ2-3; the match to TRBD2 covers 11 bases. Germline V gives CDR1 SGHRS, CDR2 YFSETQ. Germline trimming cut 2 bases from V and 3 bases from J; bases unmatched to any gene: 8. CDR3 size: 17 residues. CDR3 sequence reads: CASSFGDSGRGTDTQYF. As DNA, the CDR3 is TGCGCCAGCAGCTTTGGAGATAGCGGGAGGGGAACAGATACGCAGTATTTT.

This clonotype has only a few counts. A much larger clone lies one base from this, so it may be a read error. J is TRBJ2-3 and V is TRBV12-3 or TRBV12-4, with 7 positions matching TRBD2. The V gene end was trimmed by 8 bases and the J gene end by 1 base; junction bases not matched to a gene: 9. The CDR3 runs 15 residues. The CDR3 region has the DNA TGTGCCAGCTCGAATAGCGGGTTACGCACAGATACGCAGTATTTT. Protein sequence: CASSNSGLRTDTQYF.

At least ten counts were recorded for this clonotype. The rearrangement joins TRBV7-9 to TRBJ2-3; weak D call: TRBD1 (5 bases). This CDR3 is built from 14 residues. V lost 4 bases and J lost 4, with 12 bases in between. The germline V gene has CDR1 SEHNR and CDR2 FQNEAQ (reference sequence). The chain's CDR3 is CASSSTGRPDTQYF. DNA of the CDR3: TGTGCCAGCAGCTCCACAGGTCGCCCAGATACGCAGTATTTT. Full variable domain (remainder filled in from reference TRBV7-9 and TRBJ2-3): DTGVSQNPRHKITKRGQNVTFRCDPISEHNRLYWYRQTLGQGPEFLTYFQNEAQLEKSRLLSDRFSAERPKGSFSTLEIQRTEQGDSAMYLCASSSTGRPDTQYFGPGTRLTVL.

This clonotype was seen at least ten times. This CDR3 is CASSLRELLNTEAFF. The CDR3 DNA sequence: TGTGCCAGCAGCTTAAGGGAGCTACTGAACACTGAAGCTTTCTTT. The rearrangement uses TRBV7-9 and TRBJ1-1; D is undetermined. Germline V gene sequence: CDR1 SEHNR, CDR2 FQNEAQ (reference sequence). The V end was cut by 2 bases, the J end by 0 bases, with 10 bases between. The CDR3 loop spans 15 amino acids.

This clonotype was picked up many times. The chain recombines TRBV9 with TRBJ2-3; TRBD2 matches 11 bases. V shed 3 bases, J shed 3 bases, and the junction held 9 bases outside the gene matches. The germline CDR1 and CDR2 sequences are SGDLS and YYNGEE. The CDR3 extends over 17 amino acids. The CDR3 coding sequence is TGTGCCAGCAGCGACCCATCTAGCGGGAGGAGGACAGATACGCAGTATTTT. Translated: CASSDPSSGRRTDTQYF. The complete variable domain, with remaining parts taken from reference TRBV9 and TRBJ2-3, reads DSGVTQTPKHLITATGQRVTLRCSPRSGDLSVYWYQQSLDQGLQFLIQYYNGEERAKGNILERFSAQQFPDLHSELNLSSLELGDSALYFCASSDPSSGRRTDTQYFGPGTRLTVL.

This clonotype was counted many times. The chain employs TRBV20-1 and TRBJ1-1; D is perhaps TRBD1 (5 bases). The length of the CDR3 is 14 residues. V gave up 6 bases and J gave up 5 bases, with 19 bases separating them. Per the germline V gene, CDR1 is DFQATT and CDR2 is SNEGSKA (reference sequence). The DNA for the CDR3 is TGCAGTGCCTCGGTAATGAAGGGACGAACTGAAGCTTTCTTT. Residues: CSASVMKGRTEAFF.

This clonotype was counted at least ten times. The chain combines TRBV5-1 with TRBJ2-2; D ambiguous. Germline V lookup: CDR1 SGHRS, CDR2 YFSETQ. This CDR3 has 13 residues. Trimming stripped 0 bases from V and 5 bases from J, with 5 bases between. The CDR3 bases are TGCGCCAGCAGCTTGGGGCCAACCGGGGAGCTGTTTTTT. Translating gives CASSLGPTGELFF.

V usage is TRBV29-1 and J usage is TRBJ1-2; D not certain. This CDR3 has 12 amino acids. Trimming pared 7 bases from V and 5 bases from J, leaving 14 bases between. From germline, CDR1 is SQVTM and CDR2 ANQGSEA. In DNA form, the CDR3 reads TGCAGCGCCCGGGCCGCTATTTATGGCTACACCTTC. Translation gives CSARAAIYGYTF. The full variable domain, with the rest looked up from reference TRBV29-1 and TRBJ1-2, is SAVISQKPSRDICQRGTSLTIQCQVDSQVTMMFWYRQQPGQSLTLIATANQGSEATYESGFVIDKFPISRPNLTFSTLTVSNMSPEDSSIYLCSARAAIYGYTFGSGTRLTVV.

The chain couples TRBV5-1 to TRBJ1-4; the D gene is possibly TRBD1 (5 bases). The CDR3 consists of 14 residues. The V end lost 5 bases, the J end lost 0 bases, and 8 bases lay between the germline ends. Per the germline V gene, CDR1 is SGHRS and CDR2 is YFSETQ. DNA of the CDR3: TGCGCCAGCAGTCCAGGGTCAACTAATGAAAAACTGTTTTTT. Translating it yields CASSPGSTNEKLFF.

This clonotype has more than one count but fewer than ten. The CDR3 loop is CASSQEDRGGYTF. DNA of the CDR3: TGCGCCAGCAGCCAAGAAGACAGGGGTGGCTACACCTTC. The chain joins TRBV4-3 to TRBJ1-2; 8 nucleotides line up with TRBD1. Trimming cost V 0 bases and J 7 bases; bases outside gene matches: 1. The CDR3 consists of 13 residues. Germline V gene data show CDR1 as LGHNA and CDR2 as YSLEER.

This clonotype was seen repeatedly, ten times or more. The genes are TRBV6-6 and TRBJ1-4; 8 nucleotides align to TRBD1. The CDR3 is 18 residues long. The V gene's germline CDR1 is MNHNY and CDR2 SVGAGI (reference sequence). The ends lost 2 bases at V and 1 base at J; junction bases unmatched: 9. CDR3 sequence (DNA): TGTGCCAGCAGTTACCTACAGGGGGTTTTGTTAACTAATGAAAAACTGTTTTTT. Translation: CASSYLQGVLLTNEKLFF.

This clonotype was found many times. The chain carries TRBV5-1 and TRBJ1-1; D is perhaps TRBD1 (6 bases). CDR3 size: 14 residues. Trimming cost V 0 bases and J 1 base, with 7 bases left between them. Germline V gene lookup returns CDR1 SGHRS and CDR2 YFSETQ. CDR3 residues: CASSLGGQNTEAFF. The CDR3 coding sequence is TGCGCCAGCAGCTTGGGGGGACAGAACACTGAAGCTTTCTTT.

This chain connects TRBV5-1 to TRBJ2-3; 12 bases line up with TRBD2. V lost 0 bases to trimming and J lost 2 bases; unmatched junction nucleotides: 4. The germline gives CDR1 SGHRS, CDR2 YFSETQ. The CDR3 contains 17 residues. The CDR3 DNA is TGCGCCAGCAGCTTGGATCTAGCGGGAGGGTACACAGATACGCAGTATTTT. Amino acid sequence: CASSLDLAGGYTDTQYF.

This clonotype was observed a handful of times. The chain carries TRBV7-2 and TRBJ2-5; D unclear. CDR1 and CDR2 from the germline V gene are SGHTA and FQGNSA. The CDR3 spans 14 residues. Deletions cut 1 base from V and 6 bases from J, with 12 bases between. The CDR3 spells CASSLEGSIKTQYF. The CDR3 DNA is TGTGCCAGCAGCTTAGAAGGTAGCATAAAGACCCAGTACTTC. The full variable domain, with the rest looked up from reference TRBV7-2 and TRBJ2-5, is GAGVSQSPSNKVTEKGKDVELRCDPISGHTALYWYRQSLGQGLEFLIYFQGNSAPDKSGLPSDRFSAERTGGSVSTLTIQRTQQEDSAVYLCASSLEGSIKTQYFGPGTRLLVL.

J is TRBJ2-7 and V is TRBV4-1; D uncertain. Germline V gene lookup returns CDR1 MGHRA and CDR2 YSYEKL. The CDR3 has 15 residues. V was clipped by 4 bases and J by 0 bases, with 13 bases between them. The DNA of the CDR3 is TGCGCCAGCAGCCGCCCGGCGAAGAGCTCCTACGAGCAGTACTTC. Amino acid sequence: CASSRPAKSSYEQYF.

This clonotype occurred many times. This chain connects TRBV7-6 to TRBJ2-1; 10 bases are shared with TRBD2. J lost 4 bases, V lost 4 bases, and 13 bases had no gene match. The CDR3 runs to 18 residues. Germline loops: CDR1 SGHVS, CDR2 FNYEAQ. CDR3 bases: TGTGCCAGCAGCTCCATCCTTCTTACTAGCGGGAAGTACAATGAGCAGTTCTTC. Amino acid sequence: CASSSILLTSGKYNEQFF.

This clonotype was seen more than once but under ten times. This chain joins TRBV5-5 and TRBJ2-1; either TRBD1 or TRBD2 may fit D (5 bases each). V gave up 9 bases and J gave up 5 bases, with 15 bases separating them. This CDR3 is 13 amino acids long. Per the germline V gene, CDR1 is SGHKS and CDR2 is YYEKEE (reference sequence). CDR3 nucleotides: TGTGCCACCGGCAGAGGGGTAAACAATGAGCAGTTCTTC. As protein: CATGRGVNNEQFF.

This clonotype was counted many times. The V call is TRBV5-1, the J call TRBJ1-2; the D is unclear. The germline gives CDR1 SGHRS, CDR2 YFSETQ. This CDR3 spans 14 amino acids. The V and J ends lost 3 bases and 0 bases respectively, with 9 bases between them. This CDR3 reads CASSSSVANYGYTF. In nucleotides, the CDR3 is TGCGCCAGCAGCTCCTCGGTGGCTAACTATGGCTACACCTTC.

This clonotype was seen many times. The chain employs TRBV29-1 and TRBJ1-1; a weak D match, TRBD1 (5 bases). Germline-derived CDR1 and CDR2 are SQVTM and ANQGSEA. V shed 6 bases and J shed 1 base, with 15 bases lying between them. The CDR3 consists of 14 residues. The CDR3 spells CSVTIGGRNTEAFF. In nucleotides, the CDR3 is TGCAGCGTCACCATTGGGGGGAGGAACACTGAAGCTTTCTTT.

This clonotype was seen ten or more times. This chain uses TRBV20-1 with TRBJ2-7, with D possibly being TRBD1 (5 bases). Germline V lookup: CDR1 DFQATT, CDR2 SNEGSKA (reference sequence). V was shortened by 6 bases and J by 0 bases, with 15 bases between the two germline ends. This CDR3 has 14 amino acids. CDR3 nucleotides: TGCAGTGCAAACACAGGATTAAGCTCCTACGAGCAGTACTTC. This translates into CSANTGLSSYEQYF.

As regards this clonotype: With a much larger clone just one base away, this may be a read error. J is TRBJ2-7 and V is TRBV27; TRBD1 might be the D (8 bases). CDR3 size: 15 residues. The ends were cut back, 2 bases at V and 5 bases at J, with 16 bases in the middle. Germline V gene lookup returns CDR1 MNHEY and CDR2 SMNVEV (reference sequence). In DNA form, the CDR3 reads TGTGCCAGCAGTTTAAGCGGGACAGGCAAGAACGAGCAGTACTTC. It translates to CASSLSGTGKNEQYF.

To note about this clonotype: A far larger clone differs by one base, so this is likely a read error. This chain joins TRBV12-3 or TRBV12-4 and TRBJ2-7, with unresolved D. The CDR3 has 12 residues. The CDR3 DNA is TGTGCCAGCAGTTTATCTGGATACGCGCAGTACTTC. Translating gives CASSLSGYAQYF.

V and J are TRBV20-1 and TRBJ1-2; D remains ambiguous. From germline, CDR1 is DFQATT and CDR2 SNEGSKA (reference sequence). V lost 3 bases and J 4 bases, leaving 9 bases between the germline ends. The CDR3 runs to 12 residues. In DNA, the CDR3 is TGCAGTGCTAGTGCCCCCCTCTATGGCTACACCTTC. Translation gives CSASAPLYGYTF.

The table lists this clonotype with many counts. The chain uses TRBV12-3 or TRBV12-4 and TRBJ2-1; 11 nucleotides line up with TRBD2. V shed 6 bases and J 7 bases; nucleotides not matched to a gene: 11. The CDR3 contains 16 residues. CDR3 coding DNA: TGTGCCAGCAGCCAGAGTACTAGCGGGAGTTGGAATGAGCAGTTCTTC. The encoded protein is CASSQSTSGSWNEQFF.